Described below is a single T cell receptor (beta chain) sequence and its context. Its antigen is unidentified. A multiplex PCR was run with 60 Vbeta primers and 13 Jbeta primers. Original methodology: In a later analysis, roughly 10 million of some 80 million unique beta chains occurred in at least two donors. The method was immunoSEQ multiplex PCR; TCRdb's version includes in-frame clones alone and lacks a portion of them. D and trimming come from the DNA, and the V and J calls and clone size come from that table. This sample has approximately 190,000 clones, with roughly an eighth found just once. Trimming removed 3 bases at V and 3 bases at J, with 3 bases between. Germline V gene data show CDR1 as LNHNV and CDR2 as YYDKDF (reference sequence). The CDR3 runs 12 residues. These data are taken from a study of cytomegalovirus exposure and HLA in healthy donors. General study points: Reportedly, cytomegalovirus status was diagnosed with high sensitivity and specificity.

The chain employs TRBV15 and TRBJ1-5, with D hard to call. The receptor was derived from a man over 45 in good health and CMV-seropositive. Sequencing was performed on PBMCs. Here the CDR3 reads CATSRANQPQHF. The CDR3 bases are TGTGCCACCAGCAGGGCCAATCAGCCCCAGCATTTT.